These T cell receptor beta chains were read from a single sample in a study of T cell responses to AZD1222 COVID-19 vaccine. Method: immunoSEQ multiplex PCR; TCRdb's copy keeps in-frame clones and lacks some. The sample holds some 100,000 clones, about nine tenths seen once. Material: peripheral blood, obtained on day 0 of AZD1222 vaccination. Receptor source: an adult in good health. Each CDR3 is given with its conserved first and last residue. The order of the fields is J gene, V gene, D gene, clone size, CDR3 DNA, CDR3 protein. A D gene is named only where the DNA matches it firmly. Clone sizes are given selectively: once, few, many, or a class where the clone is expanded.

J gene: TRBJ1-3; V gene: TRBV11-1; D gene: TRBD1; clone size: NA; CDR3 DNA: TGTGCCAGCAGTTCGACAGGGAGCTCTGGAAACACCATATATTTT; CDR3 protein: CASSSTGSSGNTIYF
J gene: TRBJ2-7; V gene: TRBV27; D gene: NA; clone size: NA; CDR3 DNA: TGTGCCAGCAGTTTTTCGGGGAGGGAGCAGTACTTC; CDR3 protein: CASSFSGREQYF
J gene: TRBJ2-7; V gene: TRBV2; D gene: NA; clone size: once; CDR3 DNA: TGTGCCAGCAGCGAAGGGGGCGGGAGATCCTACGAGCAGTACTTC; CDR3 protein: CASSEGGGRSYEQYF
J gene: TRBJ1-5; V gene: TRBV20-1; D gene: NA; clone size: NA; CDR3 DNA: TGCAGTGCTAGTAGTACGGGCAGCCAGCCCCAGCATTTT; CDR3 protein: CSASSTGSQPQHF
J gene: TRBJ1-4; V gene: TRBV6-2/TRBV6-3; D gene: NA; clone size: NA; CDR3 DNA: TGTGCCAGCAGTTACTCGTGGCAGGGCAGGAGTGAAAAACTGTTTTTT; CDR3 protein: CASSYSWQGRSEKLFF
J gene: TRBJ2-2; V gene: TRBV2; D gene: NA; clone size: NA; CDR3 DNA: TGTGCCAGCAGGTATACCGGGACGGCCGGGGAGCTGTTTTTT; CDR3 protein: CASRYTGTAGELFF
J gene: TRBJ1-2; V gene: TRBV30; D gene: NA; clone size: few; CDR3 DNA: TGTGCCTGGAGTCGGCCAGGGAATTGGAATGGCTACACCTTC; CDR3 protein: CAWSRPGNWNGYTF
J gene: TRBJ2-7; V gene: TRBV2; D gene: NA; clone size: once; CDR3 DNA: TGTGCCAGCAGTGGCCAGGGGAGGGAGCAGTACTTC; CDR3 protein: CASSGQGREQYF
J gene: TRBJ1-1; V gene: TRBV7-2; D gene: NA; clone size: NA; CDR3 DNA: TGTGCCAGCAGCCTGGGCCCTATGGGGGCAACTGAAGCTTTCTTT; CDR3 protein: CASSLGPMGATEAFF
J gene: TRBJ2-7; V gene: TRBV5-1; D gene: TRBD2; clone size: NA; CDR3 DNA: TGCGCCAGCAGCTTGGAACCACTAGCGGAGAGCTCCTACGAGCAGTACTTC; CDR3 protein: CASSLEPLAESSYEQYF
J gene: TRBJ1-1; V gene: TRBV5-1; D gene: NA; clone size: once; CDR3 DNA: TGCGCCAGCCGACAACGGGGAATGAACACTGAAGCTTTCTTT; CDR3 protein: CASRQRGMNTEAFF
J gene: TRBJ2-3; V gene: TRBV7-3; D gene: TRBD2; clone size: few; CDR3 DNA: TGTGCCAGCAGCTTAGGAAGGACTAGCGGGAGTACAGATACGCAGTATTTT; CDR3 protein: CASSLGRTSGSTDTQYF
J gene: TRBJ2-5; V gene: TRBV6-5; D gene: NA; clone size: NA; CDR3 DNA: TGTGCCAGCAGAACTGGGGACGAGACCCAGTACTTC; CDR3 protein: CASRTGDETQYF
J gene: TRBJ2-7; V gene: TRBV10-3; D gene: NA; clone size: NA; CDR3 DNA: TGTGCCATCGAGGCAGAACTCACCTACGAGCAGTACTTC; CDR3 protein: CAIEAELTYEQYF
J gene: TRBJ2-1; V gene: TRBV10-2; D gene: TRBD2; clone size: NA; CDR3 DNA: TGCGCCAGCAGGTTTGCTAGCGGGAGTTTAAGCAATGAGCAGTTCTTC; CDR3 protein: CASRFASGSLSNEQFF
J gene: TRBJ1-2; V gene: TRBV29-1; D gene: NA; clone size: NA; CDR3 DNA: TGCAGCGTCCCCCATCCAGGACGGACTGGCAGCACCTTC; CDR3 protein: CSVPHPGRTGSTF
J gene: TRBJ2-1; V gene: TRBV18; D gene: NA; clone size: NA; CDR3 DNA: TGTGCCAGCTCAGGGGCCCTGGCGGATGAGCAGTTCTTC; CDR3 protein: CASSGALADEQFF